This TCR beta chain was identified during a study of T cells after yellow fever vaccination. Study-wide context: Fractions low in cell number were prepared with SMART-Seq v4 Ultra Low Input.

This clonotype came up many times. Germline V gene sequence: CDR1 LNHNV, CDR2 YYDKDF (reference sequence). V shed 0 bases and J shed 4 bases, with 9 bases lying between them. CDR3 length: 14 residues. Each CDR3 protein is one row after TCRdb ran MiXCR on the 5' RACE reads. The data show a few hundred thousand distinct CDR3 sequences, 8.7% seen once. V gene TRBV15 combines with J gene TRBJ1-1, with a tentative D call TRBD1 (6 bases). The origin of this receptor is a man between 18 and 35 years old who received the YFV17D yellow fever vaccine. This material consisted of CD4+ T cells sorted from PBMCs, taken 5 days after the yellow fever booster vaccination. For the CDR3, the DNA is TGTGCCACCAGCAGAGAAGGAGGGGGCACTGAAGCTTTCTTT. Translating gives CATSREGGGTEAFF.